The sequence of this T cell receptor beta chain was determined in a study of shared clonotypes between healthy human individuals. Study background: The donor pool was made up of two women and three men aged 18 to 49.

For this clone: Its target is unknown. One end of the junction does not line up with germline, which may come from a read error.

This CDR3 region has 15 residues. Germline V gene lookup returns CDR1 ENHRY and CDR2 SYGVKD. Broader study findings: A handful of donors had about 5% of their naive CD4 clonotypes in common. Compared with clonotypes that all four donors shared, non-shared clonotypes had lower generation probabilities.

Produced via immunoSEQ multiplex PCR; TCRdb's table is partial and in-frame only. The sample yields around 2.3 million clones, under 97% seen once. Donors included only healthy HIV-negative adults lacking recent acute infections or vaccinations. This clonotype was sampled from a man younger than 35 in good health. This chain links TRBV10-3 with TRBJ2-7; D is possibly TRBD1 (5 bases). Material for sequencing was naive CD4+ T cells sorted from blood. Subset of the sample: CD45RA+ positively selected. DNA of the CDR3: TGTGCCATCAGTGATGGGCAGGGTGGGTCCTCCGAGCAGTACTTC. Its protein product is CAISDGQGGSSEQYF.